Below, 14 T cell receptor beta chains from the same sample are listed, as sequenced in a study of blood T cell repertoires in COVID-19. Sequenced by immunoSEQ multiplex PCR; TCRdb stores in-frame clones only, minus some. The data contain about 51,000 clones, about 91% of them seen just once; the ten biggest clones take up approximately 3%. Sample: peripheral blood. These receptors were obtained from a man aged 50 to 59 with acute or convalescent COVID-19.

The chain uses TRBV21-1 and TRBJ2-2; the D call in the table, TRBD2, was not verified against the DNA. TRBV21-1 is an annotated pseudogene. There are 16 residues in the CDR3. The CDR3 sequence: CASSSQGLEDTGELFF. Here the CDR3 DNA reads TGTGCCAGCAGCTCTCAGGGACTAGAGGACACCGGGGAGCTGTTTTTT.

The chain couples TRBV29-1 to TRBJ2-6; TRBD1 matches 8 bases. The CDR3 has 15 amino acids. CDR1 SQVTM and CDR2 ANQGSEA come from the germline V gene. V was pared by 4 bases and J by 2 bases, with 4 bases of the junction left unmatched. The CDR3 DNA sequence: TGCAGCGTTGGGCCAGGGGGCGCTGGGGCCAACGTCCTGACTTTC. Translated, it gives CSVGPGGAGANVLTF. Complete variable domain (other parts from reference TRBV29-1 and TRBJ2-6): SAVISQKPSRDICQRGTSLTIQCQVDSQVTMMFWYRQQPGQSLTLIATANQGSEATYESGFVIDKFPISRPNLTFSTLTVSNMSPEDSSIYLCSVGPGGAGANVLTFGAGSRLTVL.

This rearrangement joins TRBV7-9 to TRBJ1-2, with D perhaps matching TRBD1 (5 bases). The CDR3 contains 14 residues. Germline V gives CDR1 SEHNR, CDR2 FQNEAQ (reference sequence). The V gene lost 2 bases and the J gene lost 2 bases, with 9 bases spanning the gap. The CDR3 DNA sequence: TGTGCCAGCAGCTTAAGTGGGGGGAACTATGGCTACACCTTC. It is translated as CASSLSGGNYGYTF.

The V call is TRBV7-2, the J call TRBJ1-5; weak D call: TRBD1 (6 bases). In germline, CDR1 is SGHTA, CDR2 FQGNSA. This CDR3 has 16 amino acids. V lost 2 bases, J lost 0 bases, and 11 bases lay in between. CDR3 nucleotides: TGTGCCAGCAGCTTATCATCGACAGGTAGCAATCAGCCCCAGCATTTT. Translated: CASSLSSTGSNQPQHF.

V usage is TRBV19 and J usage is TRBJ1-1, with TRBD1 matching 9 bases. The length of the CDR3 is 13 residues. J was trimmed by 11 bases and V by 1 base; bases with no gene match: 5. Per germline, CDR1 LNHDA and CDR2 SQIVND (reference sequence). The CDR3, as DNA: TGTGCCAGTAGTATAGCCCACAGGGGGCAGGCTTTCTTT. Amino acids: CASSIAHRGQAFF.

The V gene is TRBV2, the J gene TRBJ1-5, with 7 bases matching TRBD1. V lost 6 bases and J lost 7; bases outside the gene matches: 9. CDR1 is SNHLY and CDR2 is FYNNEI in the germline V gene. CDR3 size: 14 residues. CDR3: CASRLGGAGQPQHF. Written as DNA, the CDR3 is TGTGCCAGCAGGCTAGGGGGCGCGGGGCAGCCCCAGCATTTT.

The J gene is TRBJ2-7, the V gene TRBV27; possible D gene TRBD1, 6 bases. The CDR3 is made up of 14 amino acids. V lost 3 bases, J lost 2 bases, and 11 bases lay in between. Per germline, CDR1 MNHEY and CDR2 SMNVEV (reference sequence). This CDR3 reads CASSLSKGAYEQYF. The CDR3 coding sequence is TGTGCCAGCAGTTTGTCGAAGGGGGCCTACGAGCAGTACTTC.

In this sample, this clone turned up once. V is TRBV7-2 and J is TRBJ2-5, with D maybe TRBD1 (6 bases). The CDR3 spans 14 residues. Germline assignment: CDR1 SGHTA and CDR2 FQGNSA. With 1 base removed from V and 4 bases from J, the gap between germline ends came to 10 bases. The DNA of the CDR3 is TGTGCCAGCAGCTTAGGTGGGGGCCGAGAGACCCAGTACTTC. Translated, it gives CASSLGGGRETQYF. The variable domain in full, with the rest retrieved from reference TRBV7-2 and TRBJ2-5, is GAGVSQSPSNKVTEKGKDVELRCDPISGHTALYWYRQSLGQGLEFLIYFQGNSAPDKSGLPSDRFSAERTGGSVSTLTIQRTQQEDSAVYLCASSLGGGRETQYFGPGTRLLVL.

The genes are TRBV7-9 and TRBJ1-2; 8 bases agree with TRBD1. V shed 1 base and J 5 bases; nucleotides not matched to a gene: 12. Germline V gene data show CDR1 as SEHNR and CDR2 as FQNEAQ (reference sequence). The CDR3 runs 17 residues. The CDR3 loop is CASSLGNPGGASYGYTF. The CDR3, as DNA: TGTGCCAGCAGCTTAGGAAACCCAGGGGGCGCATCTTATGGCTACACCTTC.

The chain combines TRBV24-1 with TRBJ1-1; TRBD1 aligns across 8 bases. Trimming cost V 3 bases and J 7 bases; bases outside gene matches: 9. The germline gives CDR1 KGHDR, CDR2 SFDVKD. The length of the CDR3 is 15 residues. The CDR3 nucleotides are TGTGCCACCAGTGATCCGAGGACAGGGAGGGGTGAAGCTTTCTTT. Encoded protein: CATSDPRTGRGEAFF.

The chain links TRBV6-5 to TRBJ2-1; no firm D call. The CDR3 loop spans 13 amino acids. Looked up from germline, CDR1 is MNHEY and CDR2 is SVGAGI. The V and J ends lost 10 bases and 9 bases respectively, with 19 bases between them. The CDR3 DNA reads as TGTGCCACCCAGTTTACAGCCGTTCCTGAGCAGTTCTTC. This translates into CATQFTAVPEQFF.

The chain recombines TRBV10-3 with TRBJ1-2; weak D call: TRBD1 (6 bases). CDR3 length: 14 residues. Trimming pared 5 bases from V and 5 bases from J, leaving 15 bases between. The germline gives CDR1 ENHRY, CDR2 SYGVKD. The CDR3 sequence is CAISQQGRRYGYTF. The CDR3 nucleotides are TGTGCCATCAGTCAACAGGGCCGCCGATATGGCTACACCTTC.

By share, this clone counts as medium-sized. V usage is TRBV10-2 and J usage is TRBJ2-7; 7 bases line up with TRBD1. Germline V gene sequence: CDR1 WSHSY, CDR2 SAAADI. V gave up 2 bases and J gave up 1 base; unmatched junction bases: 8. The CDR3 sequence is 16 residues long. DNA for the CDR3: TGCGCCAGCAGTGAGCCAATGGACAGGTTATCCTACGAGCAGTACTTC. It encodes CASSEPMDRLSYEQYF.

The rearrangement uses TRBV12-3 or TRBV12-4 and TRBJ2-1, with unresolved D. Deletions cut 6 bases from V and 5 bases from J, with 11 bases between. The CDR3 covers 13 residues. CDR3 in amino acids: CASSRSRDNEQFF. The CDR3 DNA is TGTGCCAGCAGCCGCTCGAGAGACAATGAGCAGTTCTTC.